This T cell receptor (beta chain) comes out of a study of T-cell memory formation after mild COVID-19. Each CDR3 protein is one row after TCRdb ran MiXCR on the 5' RACE reads. The sample lists 90,000 to 120,000 distinct CDR3 sequences; around 15% were seen once. This clonotype was counted only a few times. Trimming cost V 2 bases and J 1 base; bases outside gene matches: 1. The CDR3 has 14 amino acids. Germline values: CDR1 MGHRA, CDR2 YSYEKL. The source material was PBMCs or a T cell subset sorted from them (not recorded which). This chain connects TRBV4-1 to TRBJ1-1, with TRBD1 identical over 7 bases. This TCR was recovered from a man between 18 and 29 years old who had mild COVID-19 (a few samples of this study predate the infection). Cell type and time point are not known. Here the CDR3 reads CASSQRQGNTEAFF. CDR3 nucleotides: TGCGCCAGCAGCCAACGACAGGGGAACACTGAAGCTTTCTTT.